This T cell receptor beta chain was identified during a study of CD8+CD57+ T cells in acquired aplastic anemia listed by TCRdb under 2018. Regarding the complete study: A mean of approximately 2.9 ug of DNA, ranging from roughly 0.2 to 27.4 ug, was extracted from sorted CD4+ and CD8+ cells. Healthy donor samples averaged roughly 9.8 million reads for CD4+ and roughly 12 million for CD8+ cells. The paper as a whole reports these results and caveats: No significant difference in CD8+ Simpson's diversity was found between patients and healthy controls (P=0.060). Around 31 CD8+ CDR3 sequences were shared between patients and controls but appeared highly expressed in patients and within their immunodominant clones.

In this sample, this clonotype turned up many times. Its antigen is not yet known. No base qualities exist here, and no much larger clone lies one base off it. The CDR3, cysteine through phenylalanine, is 12 amino acids long. Here the CDR3 DNA is all that survives: 36 bases in frame from base 1. The junction shows trimming of 0 bases on V and 7 bases on J, plus 6 bases between the germline ends. CDR1 MGHRA and CDR2 YSYEKL are derived from the germline V gene. TCR beta VDJ combination and CDR3 sequence profiling used genomic DNA as the template. An Illumina HiSeq 2000 was used for TCR repertoire sequencing. In the source study's methods: Repertoire assessment relied on Simpson's diversity index, CDR3 size and DJ length profiles, and TRBV/TRBJ rearrangement plots. The immunodominant clone was defined as the most abundant DNA sequence in deep sequencing data. CDR3 amino acid sequences were checked for sharing between subjects and were compared against published repertoires and the VDJdb database. TCRdb reran the public reads through fastp at Q25 and MiXCR, keeping productive beta chains. For every CDR3 protein sequence, its rows merge into one entry that carries the most common genes and DNA. TCRdb assigned the V and J calls; the authors' analysis was not used. In this sample the table shows a few hundred thousand distinct CDR3 sequences, around 60% of which occur a single time. The biggest ten clones account for approximately 30% of the sample.

The study deep-sequenced TCR repertoires of sorted CD4+ and CD8+ blood T cells from severe aplastic anemia patients and healthy subjects. Ficoll-Paque density gradient centrifugation was used to isolate peripheral blood mononuclear cells. Before DNA extraction, CD4+ and CD8+ T cells were sorted by FACS or by magnetic beads. Recombination linked TRBV4-1 to TRBJ1-2, with the D gene not clear enough to name. The origin of this receptor is a human donor in good health. The sequenced material came from sorted CD4+, CD8+, or CD8+CD57+ T cells (not recorded which) from PBMCs. The CDR3 in this case is CASSQDSFGYTF. The DNA is as follows: TGCGCCAGCAGCCAAGATTCTTTTGGCTACACCTTC.